This TCR beta chain was documented in a study of post-analysis software for immune sequencing data. Study context: Multiple sclerosis in the patients followed relapsing-remitting, secondary progressive and progressive-relapsing courses.

The CDR3 covers 11 residues. Per the germline V gene, CDR1 is MNHEY and CDR2 is SVGAGI. V was shortened by 8 bases and J by 0 bases, with 4 bases between the two germline ends. In regard to this clonotype: Its antigen is unknown.

The TCR beta cDNA libraries carried unique molecular identifiers. The source material, about 0.9 to 11 million T cells, gave rise to 510,000 or so cDNA molecules. MiXCR, applied by TCRdb to the PCR reads, yields one record per CDR3 protein. Among about 570,000 distinct CDR3 sequences, roughly 34% were seen once, and the ten largest hold approximately 6%. Overall study findings and caveats: Roughly 5 TRBV segments occurring more often in patients than controls included TRBV5-6, TRBV5-1 and TRBV20-1.

The V and J genes are TRBV6-5 and TRBJ1-2; D gene ambiguous. The sequence came from a girl under 18 with multiple sclerosis. Source material: blood. The CDR3, as DNA: TGTGCCAGCGTCACTAACTATGGCTACACCTTC. This sequence encodes CASVTNYGYTF.